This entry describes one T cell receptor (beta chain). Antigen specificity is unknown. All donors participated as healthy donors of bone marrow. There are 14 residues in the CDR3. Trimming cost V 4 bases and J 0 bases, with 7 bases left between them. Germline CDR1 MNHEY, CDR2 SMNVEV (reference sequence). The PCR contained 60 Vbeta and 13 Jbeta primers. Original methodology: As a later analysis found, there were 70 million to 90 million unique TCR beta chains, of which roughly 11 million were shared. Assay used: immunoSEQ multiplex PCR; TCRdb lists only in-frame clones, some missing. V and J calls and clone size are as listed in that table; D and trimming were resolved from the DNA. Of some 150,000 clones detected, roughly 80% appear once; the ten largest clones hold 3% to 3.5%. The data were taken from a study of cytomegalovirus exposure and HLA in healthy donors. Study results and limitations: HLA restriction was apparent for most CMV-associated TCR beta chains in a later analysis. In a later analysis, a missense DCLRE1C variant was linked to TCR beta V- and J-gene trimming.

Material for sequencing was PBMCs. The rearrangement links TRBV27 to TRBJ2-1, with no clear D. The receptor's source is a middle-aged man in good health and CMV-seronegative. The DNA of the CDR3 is TGTGCCAGCAGTTCAAGAGGCTCCTACAATGAGCAGTTCTTC. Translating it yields CASSSRGSYNEQFF.